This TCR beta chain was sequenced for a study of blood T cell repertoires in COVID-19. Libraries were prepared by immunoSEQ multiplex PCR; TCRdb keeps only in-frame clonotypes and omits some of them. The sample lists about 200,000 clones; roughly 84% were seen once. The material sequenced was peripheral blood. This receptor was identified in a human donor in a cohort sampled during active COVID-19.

As DNA, the CDR3 is TGTGCCACCAGCTCTAACCGGTATCCTAGCGACGGGACCCAGTACTTC. Translated: CATSSNRYPSDGTQYF. The chain employs TRBV15 and TRBJ2-5; the D gene is possibly TRBD2 (6 bases). The V gene's germline CDR1 is LNHNV and CDR2 YYDKDF (reference sequence). V lost 5 bases and J 7 bases, leaving 23 bases between the germline ends. CDR3 length: 16 residues.